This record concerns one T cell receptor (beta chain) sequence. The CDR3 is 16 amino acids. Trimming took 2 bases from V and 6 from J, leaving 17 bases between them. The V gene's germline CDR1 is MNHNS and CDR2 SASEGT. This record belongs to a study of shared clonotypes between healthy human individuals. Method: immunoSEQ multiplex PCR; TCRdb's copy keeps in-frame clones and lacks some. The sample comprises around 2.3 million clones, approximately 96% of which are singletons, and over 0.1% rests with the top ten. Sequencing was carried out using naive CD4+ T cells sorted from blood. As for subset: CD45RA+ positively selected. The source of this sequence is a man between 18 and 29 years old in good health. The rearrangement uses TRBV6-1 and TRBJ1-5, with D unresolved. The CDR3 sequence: CASSEFVPGLGQPQHF. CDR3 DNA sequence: TGTGCCAGCAGTGAATTCGTGCCTGGCTTAGGTCAGCCCCAGCATTTT.